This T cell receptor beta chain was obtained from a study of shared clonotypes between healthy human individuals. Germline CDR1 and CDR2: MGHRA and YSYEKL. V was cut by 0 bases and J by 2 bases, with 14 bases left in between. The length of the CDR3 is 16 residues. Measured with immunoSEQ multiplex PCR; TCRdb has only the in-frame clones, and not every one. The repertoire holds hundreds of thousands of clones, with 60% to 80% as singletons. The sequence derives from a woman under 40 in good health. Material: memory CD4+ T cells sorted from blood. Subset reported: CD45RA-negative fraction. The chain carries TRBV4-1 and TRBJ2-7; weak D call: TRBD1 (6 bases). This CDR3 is CASSQDYRDTTYEQYF. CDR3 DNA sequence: TGCGCCAGCAGCCAAGATTACCGGGACACAACCTACGAGCAGTACTTC.